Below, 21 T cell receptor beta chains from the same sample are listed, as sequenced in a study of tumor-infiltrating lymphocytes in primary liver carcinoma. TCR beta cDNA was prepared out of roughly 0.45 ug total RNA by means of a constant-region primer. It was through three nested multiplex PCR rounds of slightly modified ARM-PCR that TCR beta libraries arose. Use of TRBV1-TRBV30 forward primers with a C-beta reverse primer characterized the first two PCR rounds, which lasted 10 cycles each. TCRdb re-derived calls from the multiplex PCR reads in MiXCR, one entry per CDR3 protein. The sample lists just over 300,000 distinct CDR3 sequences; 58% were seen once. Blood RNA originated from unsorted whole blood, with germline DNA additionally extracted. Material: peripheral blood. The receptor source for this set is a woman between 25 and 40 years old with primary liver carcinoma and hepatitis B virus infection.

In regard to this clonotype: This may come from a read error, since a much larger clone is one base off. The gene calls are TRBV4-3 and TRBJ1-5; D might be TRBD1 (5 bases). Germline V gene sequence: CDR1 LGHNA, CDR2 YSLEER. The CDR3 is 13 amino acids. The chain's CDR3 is CASSQARDQPQLF. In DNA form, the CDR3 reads TGCGCCAGCAGCCAAGCCAGGGACCAGCCCCAGCTTTTT.

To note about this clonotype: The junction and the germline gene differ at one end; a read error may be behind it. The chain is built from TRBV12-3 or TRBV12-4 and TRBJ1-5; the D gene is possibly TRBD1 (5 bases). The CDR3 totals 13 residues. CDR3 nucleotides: TGTGCCAGCAGTTTAGGGGGGGATCAGTCCCAGCATTTT. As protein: CASSLGGDQSQHF.

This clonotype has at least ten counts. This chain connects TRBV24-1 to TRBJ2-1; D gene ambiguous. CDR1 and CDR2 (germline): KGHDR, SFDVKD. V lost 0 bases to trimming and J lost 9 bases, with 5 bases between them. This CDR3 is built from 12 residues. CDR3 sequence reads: CATSDLRSEQFF. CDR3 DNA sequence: TGTGCCACCAGTGATTTGCGAAGTGAGCAGTTCTTC.

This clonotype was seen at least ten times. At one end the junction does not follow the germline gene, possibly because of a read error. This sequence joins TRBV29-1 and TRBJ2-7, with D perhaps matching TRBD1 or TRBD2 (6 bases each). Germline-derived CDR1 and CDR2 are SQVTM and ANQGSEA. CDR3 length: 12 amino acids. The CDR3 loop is CSVESWAGHRDF. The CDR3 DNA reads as TGCAGCGTTGAAAGTTGGGCGGGACACCGGGACTTC.

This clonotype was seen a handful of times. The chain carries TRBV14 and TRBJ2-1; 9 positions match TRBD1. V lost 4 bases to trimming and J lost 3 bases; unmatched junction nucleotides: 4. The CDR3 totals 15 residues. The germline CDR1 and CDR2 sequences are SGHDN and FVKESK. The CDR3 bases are TGTGCCAGCAGCCGGGACAGGGAGTTCTACAATGAGCAGTTCTTC. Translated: CASSRDREFYNEQFF.

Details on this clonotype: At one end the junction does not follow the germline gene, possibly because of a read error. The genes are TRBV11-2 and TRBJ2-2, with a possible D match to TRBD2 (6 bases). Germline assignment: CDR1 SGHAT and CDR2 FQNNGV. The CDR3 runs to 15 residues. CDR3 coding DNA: TGTGCCAACAGCCAGGCTAGCGTTTCGACCGGGGAGCTGTCTTTT. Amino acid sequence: CANSQASVSTGELSF.

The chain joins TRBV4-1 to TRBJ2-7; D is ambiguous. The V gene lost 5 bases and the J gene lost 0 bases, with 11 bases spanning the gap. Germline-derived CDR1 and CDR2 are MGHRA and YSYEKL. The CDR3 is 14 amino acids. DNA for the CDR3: TGCGCCAGCAGCTACCGACGCCTCTCCTACGAGCAGTACTTC. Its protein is CASSYRRLSYEQYF.

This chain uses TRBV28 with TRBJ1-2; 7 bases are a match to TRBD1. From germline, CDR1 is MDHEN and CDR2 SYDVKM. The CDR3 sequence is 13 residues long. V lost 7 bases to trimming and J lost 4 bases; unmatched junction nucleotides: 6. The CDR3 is CASIAGQFYGYTF. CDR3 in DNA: TGTGCCAGCATTGCGGGACAGTTCTATGGCTACACCTTC.

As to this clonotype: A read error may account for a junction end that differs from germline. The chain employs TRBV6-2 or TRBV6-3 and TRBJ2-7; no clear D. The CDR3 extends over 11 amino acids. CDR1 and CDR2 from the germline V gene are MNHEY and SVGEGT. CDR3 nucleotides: TGTGACAGCAGTTACTCGTACGAGCAGTACTTC. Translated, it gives CDSSYSYEQYF.

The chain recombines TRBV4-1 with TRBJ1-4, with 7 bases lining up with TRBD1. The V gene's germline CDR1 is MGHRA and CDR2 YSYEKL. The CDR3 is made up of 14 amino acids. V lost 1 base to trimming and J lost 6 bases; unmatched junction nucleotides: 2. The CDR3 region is CASSQGQGDEKLFF. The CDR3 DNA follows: TGCGCCAGCAGCCAAGGGCAGGGGGATGAAAAACTGTTTTTT.

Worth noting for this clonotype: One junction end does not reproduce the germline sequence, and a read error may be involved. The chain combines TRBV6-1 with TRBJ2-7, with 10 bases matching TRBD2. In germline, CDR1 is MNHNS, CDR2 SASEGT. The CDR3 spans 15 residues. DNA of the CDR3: TGTGCCTGCAGTGAACTAGCGGGATGCCACTACGAGCAGTACTTC. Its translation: CACSELAGCHYEQYF.

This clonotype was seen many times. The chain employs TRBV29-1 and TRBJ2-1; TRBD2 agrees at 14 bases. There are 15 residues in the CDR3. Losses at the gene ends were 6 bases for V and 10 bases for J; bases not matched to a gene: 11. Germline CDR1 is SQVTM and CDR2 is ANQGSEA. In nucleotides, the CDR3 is TGCAGCGTGGCCCAGTCGACTAGCGGGAGGGGCGAGCAGTTCTTC. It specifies CSVAQSTSGRGEQFF.

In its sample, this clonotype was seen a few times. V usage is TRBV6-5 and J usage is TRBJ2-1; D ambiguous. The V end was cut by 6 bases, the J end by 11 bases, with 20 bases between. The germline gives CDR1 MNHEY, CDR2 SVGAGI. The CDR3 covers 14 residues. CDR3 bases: TGTGCCAGCAGCCCGCCCGGCAGCACCGCCAAGCAGTTCTTC. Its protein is CASSPPGSTAKQFF.

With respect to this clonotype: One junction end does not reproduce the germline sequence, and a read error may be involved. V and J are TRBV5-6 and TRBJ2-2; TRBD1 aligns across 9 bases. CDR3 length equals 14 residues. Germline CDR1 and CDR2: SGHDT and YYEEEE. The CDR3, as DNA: TGTGCCAGCAGCGTAGGGGACAGGGCCGGGGAGCGGTTTTTT. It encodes CASSVGDRAGERFF.

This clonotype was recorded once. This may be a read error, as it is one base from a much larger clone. CDR3 nucleotides: TGCAACGTTGATAGCGGCACCTACGAGCAGTACTTC. Its protein is CNVDSGTYEQYF. The chain combines TRBV29-1 with TRBJ2-7; maybe TRBD2 (6 bases). The V gene's germline CDR1 is SQVTM and CDR2 ANQGSEA. The CDR3 has 12 residues.

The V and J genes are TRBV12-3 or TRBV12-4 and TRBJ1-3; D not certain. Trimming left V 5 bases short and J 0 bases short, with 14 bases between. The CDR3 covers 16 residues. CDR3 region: CASSDGLFASGNTIYF. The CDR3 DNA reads TGTGCCAGCAGTGACGGACTTTTCGCCTCTGGAAACACCATATATTTT.

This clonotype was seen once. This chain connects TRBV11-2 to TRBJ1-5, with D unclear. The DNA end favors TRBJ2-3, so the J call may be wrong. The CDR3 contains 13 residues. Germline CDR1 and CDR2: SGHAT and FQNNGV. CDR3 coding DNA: TGTGCCAGCAGCTTAGGTCGCGGCCAGCCCCAGTATTTT. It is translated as CASSLGRGQPQYF.

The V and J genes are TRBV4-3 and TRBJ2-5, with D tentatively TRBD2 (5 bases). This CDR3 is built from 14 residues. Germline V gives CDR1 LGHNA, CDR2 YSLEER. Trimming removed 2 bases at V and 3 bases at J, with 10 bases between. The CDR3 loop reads CASSQTRPKETQYF. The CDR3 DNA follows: TGCGCCAGCAGCCAAACTAGACCTAAAGAGACCCAGTACTTC.

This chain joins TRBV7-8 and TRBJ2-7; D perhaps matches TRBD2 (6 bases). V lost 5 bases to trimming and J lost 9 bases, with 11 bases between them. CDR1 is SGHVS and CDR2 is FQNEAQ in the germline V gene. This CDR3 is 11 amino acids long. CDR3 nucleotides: TGTGCCAGCAGCAGAGCCGGGGGGCAGTACTTC. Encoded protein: CASSRAGGQYF.

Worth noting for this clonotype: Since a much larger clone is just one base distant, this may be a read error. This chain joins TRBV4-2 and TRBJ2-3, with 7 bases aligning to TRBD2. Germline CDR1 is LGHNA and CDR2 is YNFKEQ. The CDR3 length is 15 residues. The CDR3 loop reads CASSLAGVPTDAQYF. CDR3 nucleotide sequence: TGTGCCAGCAGTCTGGCGGGAGTGCCCACAGATGCGCAGTATTTT.

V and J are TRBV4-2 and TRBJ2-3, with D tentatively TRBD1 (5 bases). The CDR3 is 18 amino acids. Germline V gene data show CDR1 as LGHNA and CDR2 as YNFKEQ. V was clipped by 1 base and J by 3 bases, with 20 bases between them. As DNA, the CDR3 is TGTGCCAGCAGCCAAGGCCTAATTGACTGGGGCGATACAGATACGCAGTATTTT. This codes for CASSQGLIDWGDTDTQYF.